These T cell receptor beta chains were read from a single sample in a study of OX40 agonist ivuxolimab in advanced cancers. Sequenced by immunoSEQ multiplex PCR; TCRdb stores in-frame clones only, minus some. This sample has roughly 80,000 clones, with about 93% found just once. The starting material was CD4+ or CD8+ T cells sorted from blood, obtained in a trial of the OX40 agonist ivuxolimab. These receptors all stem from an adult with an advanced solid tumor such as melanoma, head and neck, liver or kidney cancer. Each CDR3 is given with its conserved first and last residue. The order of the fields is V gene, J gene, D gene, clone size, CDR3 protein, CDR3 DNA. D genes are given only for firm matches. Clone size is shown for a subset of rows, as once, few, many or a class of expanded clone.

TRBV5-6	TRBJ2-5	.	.	CASSFGSQETQYF	TGTGCCAGCAGCTTTGGGAGCCAAGAGACCCAGTACTTC
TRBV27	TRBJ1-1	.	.	CASSPRGAPEAFF	TGTGCCAGCAGTCCCCGGGGGGCCCCTGAAGCTTTCTTT
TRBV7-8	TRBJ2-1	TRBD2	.	CASSLAQAGGPYNEQFF	TGTGCCAGCAGCTTAGCGCAGGCGGGGGGGCCCTACAATGAGCAGTTCTTC
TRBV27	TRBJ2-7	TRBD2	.	CASRGLAGGEQYF	TGTGCCAGCAGGGGACTGGCCGGGGGGGAGCAGTACTTC
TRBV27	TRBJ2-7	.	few	CASSWKGSYEQYF	TGTGCCAGCAGTTGGAAGGGTTCCTACGAGCAGTACTTC
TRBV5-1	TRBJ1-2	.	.	CASSLYRRVNYGYTF	TGCGCCAGCAGCTTATATAGGAGGGTGAACTATGGCTACACCTTC
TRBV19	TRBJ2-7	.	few	CASSIGRTISRSYEQYF	TGTGCCAGTAGTATTGGCAGGACAATCTCGAGGTCCTACGAGCAGTACTTC
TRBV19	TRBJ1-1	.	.	CASSAGTGNTEAFF	TGTGCCAGTAGTGCTGGGACGGGGAACACTGAAGCTTTCTTT
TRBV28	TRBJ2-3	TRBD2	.	CASSLRFAGGHTDTQYF	TGTGCCAGCAGTTTAAGGTTCGCGGGGGGACACACAGATACGCAGTATTTT
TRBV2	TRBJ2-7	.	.	CASSDMGSYEQYF	TGTGCCAGCAGTGATATGGGCTCCTACGAGCAGTACTTC
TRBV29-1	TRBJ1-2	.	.	CSVEGSLNYGYTF	TGCAGCGTTGAGGGCAGCCTGAACTATGGCTACACCTTC
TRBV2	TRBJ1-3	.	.	CASLAPGNTIYF	TGTGCCAGCCTAGCGCCTGGAAACACCATATATTTT
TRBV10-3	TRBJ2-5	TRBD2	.	CAIGTSGGVQETQYF	TGTGCCATCGGGACTAGCGGGGGGGTCCAAGAGACCCAGTACTTC
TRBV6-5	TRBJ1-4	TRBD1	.	CASSSVWGQGDEKLFF	TGTGCCAGCAGTTCCGTCTGGGGACAGGGGGATGAAAAACTGTTTTTT